This TCR beta chain was captured by sequencing in a study of CD8+CD57+ T cells in acquired aplastic anemia. At the level of the study: Average DNA yield from sorted CD4+ and CD8+ cells was around 3 ug. General study results and limits: Overlapping CD8+ CDR3 repertoires of patients and controls contained nearly 30 shared sequences. Patients and controls had CD8+ Simpson's diversity values that were not significantly distinct.

This clonotype was detected once. Antigen unknown. Germline trimming cut 4 bases from V and 5 bases from J; bases unmatched to any gene: 9. In germline, CDR1 is SGHTA, CDR2 FQGTGA. The CDR3 runs to 15 residues. Profiles of TCR beta VDJ and CDR3 were generated from a genomic DNA template. MiXCR, applied by TCRdb to the reads, yields one record per CDR3 protein. In the table there are about 270,000 distinct CDR3 sequences, 65% to 90% of which are singletons. Sequenced patients had shown CD8+CD57+ cell expansion by flow cytometry. There was no therapy given to any patient before the blood sampling took place.

Sequenced: sorted CD4+, CD8+, or CD8+CD57+ T cells (not recorded which) from PBMCs. The receptor comes from a human donor with aplastic anemia. The chain recombines TRBV7-3 with TRBJ2-3; 7 bases agree with TRBD2. CDR3 nucleotide sequence: TGTGCCAGCAGCTCTTCGACTAGCTTCCTAGATACGCAGTATTTT. Its protein product is CASSSSTSFLDTQYF.